This record covers a single TCR beta chain. Antigen: not known. Primers included in the PCR were 60 Vbeta and 13 Jbeta primers. In the authors' methods: Later work found 65 million to 100 million unique TCR beta chains, with 9.5 million to 12 million shared. Sequenced by immunoSEQ multiplex PCR; TCRdb stores in-frame clones only, minus some. The V and J calls and clone size were taken over from that table, and D and trimming were inferred from the DNA. The table has 120,000 or so clones, 80% seen once. CDR3 length equals 15 residues. Germline CDR1 WNHNN, CDR2 SYGVQD (reference sequence). After removal of 4 bases from V and 6 bases from J, the junction contained 9 bases not matched to a gene. The data were taken from a study of cytomegalovirus exposure and HLA in healthy donors. Overall study findings and caveats: Per published accounts, TCR beta sequences correctly predicted the HLA-A and HLA-B alleles of most subjects. In vitro confirmation showed three CMV-associated chains to be CMV antigen specific. With DRB1 most and HLA-C fewest, TCR association rates differed between HLA loci in a later analysis.

Sequencing was performed on PBMCs. This clonotype was sampled from a man aged 25-45 years in good health and CMV-seropositive. The V and J genes are TRBV10-1 and TRBJ1-1, with TRBD1 identical over 9 bases. The CDR3 reads CASSVSTGGISEAFF. Written as DNA, the CDR3 is TGCGCCAGCAGTGTTTCGACAGGGGGGATTTCTGAAGCTTTCTTT.